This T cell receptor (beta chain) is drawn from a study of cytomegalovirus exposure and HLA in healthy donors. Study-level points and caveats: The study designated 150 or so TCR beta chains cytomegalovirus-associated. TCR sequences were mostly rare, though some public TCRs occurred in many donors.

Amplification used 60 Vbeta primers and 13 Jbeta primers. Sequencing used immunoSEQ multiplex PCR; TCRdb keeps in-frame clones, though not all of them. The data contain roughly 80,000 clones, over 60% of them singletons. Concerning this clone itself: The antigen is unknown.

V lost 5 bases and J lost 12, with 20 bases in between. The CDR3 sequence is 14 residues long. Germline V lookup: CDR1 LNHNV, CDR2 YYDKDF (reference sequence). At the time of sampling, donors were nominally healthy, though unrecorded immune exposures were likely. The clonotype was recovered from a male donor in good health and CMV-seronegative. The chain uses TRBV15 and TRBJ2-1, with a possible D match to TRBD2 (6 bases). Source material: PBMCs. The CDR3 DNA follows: TGTGCCACCAGCTCACCGACTGGCCGGGGAGGGCAGTTCTTC. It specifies CATSSPTGRGGQFF.